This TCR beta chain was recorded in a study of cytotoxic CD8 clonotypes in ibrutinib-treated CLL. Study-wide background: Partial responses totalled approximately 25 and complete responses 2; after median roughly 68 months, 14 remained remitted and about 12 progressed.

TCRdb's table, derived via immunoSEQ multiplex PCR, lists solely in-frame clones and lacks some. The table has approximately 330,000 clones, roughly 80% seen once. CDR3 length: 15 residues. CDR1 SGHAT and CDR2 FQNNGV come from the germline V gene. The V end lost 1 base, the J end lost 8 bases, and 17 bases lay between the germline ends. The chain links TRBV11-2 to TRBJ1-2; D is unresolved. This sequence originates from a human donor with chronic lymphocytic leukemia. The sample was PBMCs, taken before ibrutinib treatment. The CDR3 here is CASSLGWGNDEGYTF. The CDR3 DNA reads TGTGCCAGCAGCTTAGGATGGGGAAATGACGAAGGCTACACCTTC.